This T cell receptor (beta chain) was captured in a study of Graves' ophthalmopathy and Graves' hyperthyroidism. About the research overall: The authors collected peripheral blood at initial diagnosis, before any treatment.

RNA transcripts yielded amplified TCR beta CDR3 regions. The first-round RT-PCR employed HTBI primers together with the Qiagen OneStep RT-PCR kit. A multiplex PCR was then performed as the second round. TCRdb redid the calling of the multiplex PCR reads with MiXCR, one entry per CDR3 protein. The sample records about 390,000 distinct CDR3 sequences, approximately 17% being singletons. Newly diagnosed, the hyperthyroidism patients had under 2 months' duration and were aged 18 to 65. Excluded: other autoimmune disease, uncontrolled infection, pregnancy or lactation. This clonotype was observed many times. Its antigen remains unidentified. V trimming: 5 bases; J trimming: 0 bases; junction bases outside the gene matches: 5. This CDR3 spans 15 amino acids. Study-level findings and limits: Ophthalmopathy progression was predicted by the model at 70.59% sensitivity and 72% to 75% specificity.

The receptor was derived from an adult woman with stable Graves' hyperthyroidism. This rearrangement joins TRBV12-3 or TRBV12-4 to TRBJ1-1; 8 bases align to TRBD1. The source material was peripheral blood. The CDR3 sequence: CASSTDRAMNTEAFF. For the CDR3, the DNA is TGTGCCAGCAGTACGGACAGGGCAATGAACACTGAAGCTTTCTTT.